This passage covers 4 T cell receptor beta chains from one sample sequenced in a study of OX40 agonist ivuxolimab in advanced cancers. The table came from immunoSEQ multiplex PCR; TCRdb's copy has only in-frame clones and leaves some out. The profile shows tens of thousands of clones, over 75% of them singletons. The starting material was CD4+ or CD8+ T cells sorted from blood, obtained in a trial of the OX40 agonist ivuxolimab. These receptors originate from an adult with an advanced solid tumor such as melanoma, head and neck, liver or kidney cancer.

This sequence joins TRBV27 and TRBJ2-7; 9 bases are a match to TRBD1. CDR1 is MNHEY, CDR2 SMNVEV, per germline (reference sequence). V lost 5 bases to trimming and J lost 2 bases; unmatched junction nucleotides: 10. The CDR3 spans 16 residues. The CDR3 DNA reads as TGTGCCAGCAGTCTCTCGGGGACAGGGTTAACCTACGAGCAGTACTTC. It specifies CASSLSGTGLTYEQYF.

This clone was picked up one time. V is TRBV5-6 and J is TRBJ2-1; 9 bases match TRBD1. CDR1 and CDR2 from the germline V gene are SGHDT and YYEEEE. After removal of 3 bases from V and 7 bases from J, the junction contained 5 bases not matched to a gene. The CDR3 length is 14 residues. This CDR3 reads CASSSGQGWNEQFF. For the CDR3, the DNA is TGTGCCAGCAGCTCCGGACAGGGGTGGAATGAGCAGTTCTTC.

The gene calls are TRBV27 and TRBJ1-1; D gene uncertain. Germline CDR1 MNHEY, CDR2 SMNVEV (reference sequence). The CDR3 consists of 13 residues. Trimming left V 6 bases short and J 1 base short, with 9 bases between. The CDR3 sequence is CASRRHQNTEAFF. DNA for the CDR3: TGTGCCAGCAGGAGACACCAGAACACTGAAGCTTTCTTT.

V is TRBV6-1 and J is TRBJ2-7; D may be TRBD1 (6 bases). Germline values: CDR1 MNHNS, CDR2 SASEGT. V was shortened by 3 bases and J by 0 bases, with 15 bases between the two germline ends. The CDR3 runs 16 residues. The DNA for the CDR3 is TGTGCCAGCAGTGATCCGGGACATCCGAGCTCCTACGAGCAGTACTTC. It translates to CASSDPGHPSSYEQYF.